This TCR beta chain was observed in a study of molecular identifiers for immune sequencing clone quantification. Previously published methods and listed TCR primers were used for the bulk TCR libraries. TCRdb itself ran the PCR reads through MiXCR, one entry per CDR3 protein. The sample consists of about 640,000 distinct CDR3 sequences, about 20% of them appearing once. Only one count was recorded for this clonotype. V was shortened by 3 bases and J by 6 bases, with 11 bases between the two germline ends. CDR1 MNHEY and CDR2 SMNVEV come from the germline V gene (reference sequence). This CDR3 has 13 residues.

The gene calls are TRBV27 and TRBJ1-1, with D possibly matching TRBD1 (5 bases). The material sequenced was naive CD8+ T cells from blood, with Jurkat cell RNA spiked in. Subset of the sample: FACS-sorted CD8+CD4-CCR7+CD45RA+ naive T cells. The sequence came from a human donor in good health. Some libraries in this study had Jurkat cell RNA spiked in. The CDR3 coding sequence is TGTGCCAGCAGTTTCGCAGGGCGCGCTGAAGCTTTCTTT. Translating gives CASSFAGRAEAFF.